The 6 T cell receptor beta chains below come from one sample, sequenced in a study of human T cells and chemical hapten exposure. Sample time point: patch test 1, 2 weeks after DPC sensitization. Documented treatment: therapeutic diphenylcyclopropenone sensitization with weekly scalp DPC. TCRdb processed the RACE reads anew with MiXCR; each CDR3 protein has one entry. The sample holds approximately 400,000 distinct CDR3 sequences; roughly 5% are singletons and the top ten take approximately 2.1%. This specimen consisted of whole blood, obtained in connection with sensitization to the hapten diphenylcyclopropenone (DPC). These receptors originate from a woman in her forties or fifties with alopecia areata. Some clones in this sample may be carry-over from other donors' samples.

This clonotype was detected ten times or more. The genes are TRBV7-9 and TRBJ2-7; 10 nucleotides line up with TRBD2. With 0 bases clipped from V and 4 bases from J, the junction kept 3 bases outside the gene matches. The CDR3 covers 15 residues. From germline, CDR1 is SEHNR and CDR2 FQNEAQ (reference sequence). CDR3: CASSLASSGSYEQYF. The CDR3 DNA is TGTGCCAGCAGCTTAGCGTCTAGCGGGAGTTACGAGCAGTACTTC. The full variable domain, completed using reference TRBV7-9 and TRBJ2-7, is DTGVSQNPRHKITKRGQNVTFRCDPISEHNRLYWYRQTLGQGPEFLTYFQNEAQLEKSRLLSDRFSAERPKGSFSTLEIQRTEQGDSAMYLCASSLASSGSYEQYFGPGTRLTVT.

This clonotype was counted ten times or more. The rearrangement joins TRBV4-2 to TRBJ2-7; D ambiguous. From germline, CDR1 is LGHNA and CDR2 YNFKEQ. This CDR3 has 12 residues. Trimming pared 4 bases from V and 3 bases from J, leaving 7 bases between. The CDR3 DNA reads TGTGCCAGCAGCCCAGACTTCTACGAGCAGTACTTC. Protein product: CASSPDFYEQYF.

This clonotype was observed at least ten times. The V and J genes are TRBV6-2 or TRBV6-3 and TRBJ2-7; D remains ambiguous. CDR1 is MNHEY, CDR2 SVGEGT, per germline. V was clipped by 6 bases and J by 1 base, with 13 bases between them. The CDR3 covers 14 residues. Here the CDR3 reads CASSAAGDSYEQYF. CDR3 nucleotide sequence: TGTGCCAGCAGCGCGGCTGGGGATTCCTACGAGCAGTACTTC.

In its sample, this clonotype was seen many times. This chain links TRBV6-6 with TRBJ2-6; perhaps TRBD1 as D (6 bases). Germline CDR1 and CDR2: MNHNY and SVGAGI (reference sequence). This CDR3 is 17 amino acids long. V gave up 6 bases and J gave up 0 bases, with 15 bases separating them. CDR3 protein: CASRSRDIHSGANVLTF. CDR3 nucleotides: TGTGCCAGCAGATCTCGGGACATACACTCTGGGGCCAACGTCCTGACTTTC.

This clonotype has a handful of counts. The genes are TRBV4-1 and TRBJ2-1; D gene uncertain. CDR3 length: 13 residues. In germline, CDR1 is MGHRA, CDR2 YSYEKL. Trimming took 4 bases from V and 5 from J, leaving 9 bases between them. CDR3 DNA sequence: TGCGCCAGCAGCCCCCTAAGGGACAATGAGCAGTTCTTC. Translated: CASSPLRDNEQFF.

This clonotype showed up just a few times. This rearrangement joins TRBV20-1 to TRBJ1-2, with D unclear. CDR1 and CDR2 from the germline V gene are DFQATT and SNEGSKA (reference sequence). The CDR3 runs to 13 residues. Trimming took off 0 bases at V and 2 bases at J, with 7 bases between the two ends. CDR3 nucleotides: TGCAGTGCTAGAGATCGGATAAACTATGGCTACACCTTC. This sequence encodes CSARDRINYGYTF.